Following are 11 T cell receptor beta chains from one sample sequenced in a study of blood T cells in healthy people across ages. A second about 7 to 11 cycle PCR used barcoded and J-beta primers. TCRdb ran MiXCR on the 5' RACE reads and lists one entry per CDR3 protein. The sample carries nearly 800,000 distinct CDR3 sequences, roughly three fifths recorded once. Sequenced input: blood. These receptors all come from a middle-aged man in good health.

A few counts support this clonotype. The V call is TRBV20-1, the J call TRBJ2-5; 9 bases are shared with TRBD1. The ends lost 4 bases at V and 5 bases at J; junction bases unmatched: 14. The CDR3 is 16 residues long. Germline V gene data show CDR1 as DFQATT and CDR2 as SNEGSKA (reference sequence). CDR3 DNA: TGCAGTGCTATACGCACCCCGAGGACAGGGGTCGAGACCCAGTACTTC. Amino acids: CSAIRTPRTGVETQYF.

This clonotype occurred once. The chain combines TRBV5-5 with TRBJ2-5; unclear D gene. Germline V gene sequence: CDR1 SGHKS, CDR2 YYEKEE (reference sequence). With 0 bases removed from V and 5 bases from J, the gap between germline ends came to 8 bases. The CDR3 loop spans 13 amino acids. Written as DNA, the CDR3 is TGTGCCAGCAGCTTGGTGGATTCGGAGACCCAGTACTTC. It specifies CASSLVDSETQYF.

This clonotype has only a few counts. The chain carries TRBV7-2 and TRBJ2-1, with a tentative D call TRBD2 (8 bases). V gave up 2 bases and J gave up 3 bases, with 29 bases separating them. The CDR3 is made up of 21 amino acids. CDR1 is SGHTA and CDR2 is FQGNSA in the germline V gene. The CDR3 region is CASSLRKTGSSGSPLYNEQFF. CDR3 bases: TGTGCCAGCAGCTTACGTAAGACAGGGTCAAGCGGGAGCCCCCTCTACAATGAGCAGTTCTTC.

This rearrangement joins TRBV5-1 to TRBJ2-1; D perhaps matches TRBD1 (5 bases). Deletions cut 1 base from V and 9 bases from J, with 14 bases between. The CDR3 sequence is 14 residues long. CDR1 is SGHRS, CDR2 YFSETQ, per germline. The DNA of the CDR3 is TGCGCCAGCAGCTTGACTGGGGCGCAGGGTGAGCAGTTCTTC. Its translation is CASSLTGAQGEQFF.

This clonotype occurred a few times. The gene calls are TRBV2 and TRBJ2-5, with TRBD1 as a possible D gene (5 bases). This CDR3 is built from 12 residues. Per germline, CDR1 SNHLY and CDR2 FYNNEI. Trimming left V 4 bases short and J 3 bases short, with 6 bases between. The CDR3 DNA reads as TGTGCCAGCAGTGGACAGAAAGAGACCCAGTACTTC. Protein product: CASSGQKETQYF.

This chain uses TRBV14 with TRBJ1-2, with D unresolved. Trimming took off 2 bases at V and 6 bases at J, with 10 bases between the two ends. The CDR3 spans 13 residues. CDR1 is SGHDN, CDR2 FVKESK, per germline. CDR3: CASSQWMGDGYTF. The CDR3 coding sequence is TGTGCCAGCAGCCAATGGATGGGAGATGGCTACACCTTC.

V usage is TRBV18 and J usage is TRBJ2-3; D unresolved. The V and J ends lost 4 bases and 2 bases respectively, with 10 bases between them. CDR3 size: 14 residues. Germline V gene data show CDR1 as KGHSH and CDR2 as LQKENI. The CDR3 nucleotides read TGTGCCAGCTCACGTGCATCGGACACAGATACGCAGTATTTT. Translating gives CASSRASDTDTQYF. The full variable domain, with the rest looked up from reference TRBV18 and TRBJ2-3, is NAGVMQNPRHLVRRRGQEARLRCSPMKGHSHVYWYRQLPEEGLKFMVYLQKENIIDESGMPKERFSAEFPKEGPSILRIQQVVRGDSAAYFCASSRASDTDTQYFGPGTRLTVL.

V gene TRBV11-2 combines with J gene TRBJ2-3; perhaps TRBD1 as D (6 bases). CDR3 size: 16 residues. V was cut by 6 bases and J by 4 bases, with 20 bases left in between. The V gene's germline CDR1 is SGHAT and CDR2 FQNNGV. The CDR3 nucleotides are TGTGCCAGCAGGCCGGGAAGGGGGAAGAGATCAGATACGCAGTATTTT. Encoded protein: CASRPGRGKRSDTQYF. Combining the CDR3 with reference TRBV11-2 and TRBJ2-3 gives the whole variable domain EAGVAQSPRYKIIEKRQSVAFWCNPISGHATLYWYQQILGQGPKLLIQFQNNGVVDDSQLPKDRFSAERLKGVDSTLKIQPAKLEDSAVYLCASRPGRGKRSDTQYFGPGTRLTVL.

This clonotype has a handful of counts. This chain links TRBV19 with TRBJ2-7; TRBD1 agrees at 8 bases. Trimming took 7 bases from V and 6 from J; bases not matched to a gene: 5. Germline V CDR1 and CDR2: LNHDA, SQIVND (reference sequence). The length of the CDR3 is 12 residues. The CDR3 DNA sequence: TGTGCCAGTAACCTCGGACAGGGCGAGCAGTACTTC. It specifies CASNLGQGEQYF.

This clonotype has more than one count but fewer than ten. The chain carries TRBV7-3 and TRBJ2-3; D may match TRBD1 or TRBD2 (5 bases each). The ends were cut back, 2 bases at V and 6 bases at J, with 21 bases in the middle. This CDR3 is 17 amino acids long. The V gene's germline CDR1 is SGHTA and CDR2 FQGTGA. CDR3 nucleotide sequence: TGTGCCAGCAGCTTAGGGGACCTCTTTCAGCCTGATGATACGCAGTATTTT. Its translation is CASSLGDLFQPDDTQYF. The variable domain in full, with the rest retrieved from reference TRBV7-3 and TRBJ2-3, is GAGVSQTPSNKVTEKGKYVELRCDPISGHTALYWYRQSLGQGPEFLIYFQGTGAADDSGLPNDRFFAVRPEGSVSTLKIQRTERGDSAVYLCASSLGDLFQPDDTQYFGPGTRLTVL.

The chain carries TRBV14 and TRBJ1-4; TRBD1 might be the D (6 bases). The CDR3 spans 17 residues. V dropped 0 bases and J dropped 7 bases, with 18 bases sitting between them. Per germline, CDR1 SGHDN and CDR2 FVKESK. CDR3 region: CASSQERERTEAEKLFF. The CDR3 nucleotides are TGTGCCAGCAGCCAAGAGAGGGAGCGGACAGAAGCTGAAAAACTGTTTTTT.